This TCR beta chain comes out of a study of T cells after yellow fever vaccination. About the research overall: Any fraction with a low cell number was prepared using SMART-Seq v4 Ultra Low Input.

Study-wide findings and caveats: Bulk-population clonotypes that are abundant could appear as contaminants in FACS-sorted repertoires.

This clonotype was seen ten or more times. Its antigen is still unknown. A 5'RACE template-switching step, the method used to make TCR cDNA, added a universal primer site and UMIs. TCRdb itself ran the 5' RACE reads through MiXCR, one entry per CDR3 protein. Of some 160,000 distinct CDR3 sequences in the sample, 9.3% were seen once. V was trimmed by 8 bases and J by 3 bases, leaving 20 bases between them. The germline gives CDR1 SGHVS, CDR2 FNYEAQ. The CDR3 covers 15 residues. Source: CD8+ T cells sorted from PBMCs, taken 45 days after the yellow fever booster vaccination. The chain combines TRBV7-6 with TRBJ2-7; D is perhaps TRBD1 (5 bases). The TCR comes from a man between 18 and 35 years old who received the YFV17D yellow fever vaccine. CDR3 protein: CASPVEHAGIYEQYF. CDR3 in DNA: TGTGCCAGCCCCGTCGAACACGCAGGGATCTACGAGCAGTACTTC.